These T cell receptor beta chains were read from a single sample in a study of T-cell memory formation after mild COVID-19. TCRdb re-analysed the 5' RACE reads in MiXCR, keeping a single row per CDR3 protein. The data contain under 450,000 distinct CDR3 sequences, less than 25% of them seen just once; the ten biggest clones take up roughly 21%. The sequencing input was PBMCs or a T cell subset sorted from them (not recorded which). These receptors were collected from a young man who had mild COVID-19 (a few samples of this study predate the infection). Cell type and time point are not known. The CDR3 runs from the conserved cysteine through the conserved F or W. The order of the fields is CDR3 protein, J gene, V gene, D gene. A D gene is named only where the DNA matches it firmly.

CDR3aa: CASSRTTGPTHSGANVLTF
j_gene: TRBJ2-6
v_gene: TRBV5-1
d_gene: TRBD1

CDR3aa: CASSSPRGGQGRTEAFF
j_gene: TRBJ1-1
v_gene: TRBV7-3
d_gene: TRBD1

CDR3aa: CASSQDRLNTGELFF
j_gene: TRBJ2-2
v_gene: TRBV4-3
d_gene: NA

CDR3aa: CASTLGQGTTEAFF
j_gene: TRBJ1-1
v_gene: TRBV6-2/TRBV6-3
d_gene: TRBD1

CDR3aa: CASSFPGQESYNEQFF
j_gene: TRBJ2-1
v_gene: TRBV7-6
d_gene: TRBD1

CDR3aa: CASSLKVRDTQYF
j_gene: TRBJ2-3
v_gene: TRBV7-3
d_gene: NA

CDR3aa: CSVVQGDRGTGELFF
j_gene: TRBJ2-2
v_gene: TRBV29-1
d_gene: TRBD1

CDR3aa: CASSLAGRLTEAFF
j_gene: TRBJ1-1
v_gene: TRBV5-1
d_gene: NA

CDR3aa: CASSRTAFSLYGYTF
j_gene: TRBJ1-2
v_gene: TRBV5-6
d_gene: NA

CDR3aa: CASSFRTPNGDSPLHF
j_gene: TRBJ1-6
v_gene: TRBV5-1
d_gene: NA

CDR3aa: CASSPLEQGLRGYTF
j_gene: TRBJ1-2
v_gene: TRBV5-1
d_gene: NA

CDR3aa: CASRDGRNNEQFF
j_gene: TRBJ2-1
v_gene: TRBV6-5
d_gene: NA

CDR3aa: CASSPGDRENEKLFF
j_gene: TRBJ1-4
v_gene: TRBV4-3
d_gene: TRBD1

CDR3aa: CASSSTGVETQYF
j_gene: TRBJ2-5
v_gene: TRBV5-1
d_gene: TRBD1

CDR3aa: CASSSGGGYNSPLHF
j_gene: TRBJ1-6
v_gene: TRBV28
d_gene: TRBD1

CDR3aa: CASSLGWAQWGPEAFF
j_gene: TRBJ1-1
v_gene: TRBV7-9
d_gene: NA

CDR3aa: CASSLGRAKDTQYF
j_gene: TRBJ2-3
v_gene: TRBV5-1
d_gene: NA

CDR3aa: CASSTGMSNQPQHF
j_gene: TRBJ1-5
v_gene: TRBV27
d_gene: NA

CDR3aa: CSAPSLAGLPGELFF
j_gene: TRBJ2-2
v_gene: TRBV20-1
d_gene: TRBD2

CDR3aa: CAISATGGNYGYTF
j_gene: TRBJ1-2
v_gene: TRBV10-3
d_gene: NA

CDR3aa: CASSPARGQGGGYTF
j_gene: TRBJ1-2
v_gene: TRBV7-2
d_gene: TRBD1

CDR3aa: CASRGQVNSPLHF
j_gene: TRBJ1-6
v_gene: TRBV9
d_gene: TRBD1

CDR3aa: CAWSVNYGYTF
j_gene: TRBJ1-2
v_gene: TRBV30
d_gene: NA

CDR3aa: CSARGDQGLAGETQYF
j_gene: TRBJ2-5
v_gene: TRBV20-1
d_gene: TRBD2

CDR3aa: CASSLVQGMIAFF
j_gene: TRBJ1-1
v_gene: TRBV5-6
d_gene: NA

CDR3aa: CASSETKDTQYF
j_gene: TRBJ2-3
v_gene: TRBV18
d_gene: NA